Sequencing of this TCR beta chain was carried out in a study of CD8 T cells in ankylosing spondylitis. Study-level findings and limits: Reports say disease-linked clones showed up significantly more in matched ankylosing spondylitis synovial fluid.

Notes on this clonotype: No antigen is known for it.

Germline CDR1 is MNHNS and CDR2 is SASEGT. The CDR3 consists of 16 residues. V shed 6 bases, J shed 3 bases, and the junction held 13 bases outside the gene matches. Construction of TCR beta libraries was performed using quantitative 5'-RACE with molecular barcodes. From the 5' RACE reads, TCRdb called clonotypes with MiXCR, one entry per CDR3 protein. This sample has fewer than 180,000 distinct CDR3 sequences, with roughly 44% found just once. Sequenced material: synovial fluid, either unsorted or a sorted T cell fraction (not recorded which). This clonotype originated in a male donor with ankylosing spondylitis. J is TRBJ1-1 and V is TRBV6-1; TRBD1 matches at 7 bases. CDR3 amino acids: CASSLLYRGRDTEAFF. Written as DNA, the CDR3 is TGTGCCAGCAGCTTGCTATACAGGGGACGGGACACTGAAGCTTTCTTT.